This TCR beta chain was found in a study of OX40 agonist ivuxolimab in advanced cancers. Broader study findings: Among T cells, CD8+ cells averaged more expanded clones than CD4+ cells.

Germline CDR1 and CDR2: SGHDT and YYEEEE. This CDR3 contains 14 residues. The V and J ends lost 4 bases and 3 bases, in that order; junction bases with no gene match: 5. Note on this clone: Antigen: not known.

Clones were read by immunoSEQ multiplex PCR, and TCRdb kept only the in-frame ones, dropping some. This sample has fewer than 100,000 clones, with roughly nine tenths found just once. Sequencing was performed on CD4+ or CD8+ T cells sorted from blood, taken in a trial of the OX40 agonist ivuxolimab. This rearrangement joins TRBV5-6 to TRBJ1-1, with 8 bases that match TRBD1. This TCR derives from an adult with an advanced solid tumor such as melanoma, head and neck, liver or kidney cancer. CDR3 region: CASSPGQGYTEAFF. DNA of the CDR3: TGTGCCAGCAGCCCAGGACAGGGTTACACTGAAGCTTTCTTT.